One sample yielded the 14 T cell receptor beta chains listed below, sequenced in a study of CD8+CD57+ T cells in acquired aplastic anemia. Patients picked for sequencing had shown CD8+CD57+ cell expansion detected by flow cytometry. Profiles of TCR beta VDJ and CDR3 were generated from a genomic DNA template. TCRdb processed the reads anew with MiXCR; each CDR3 protein has one entry. Here the sample spans fewer than 85,000 distinct CDR3 sequences, 55% to 75% being singletons. Sample: sorted CD4+, CD8+, or CD8+CD57+ T cells (not recorded which) from PBMCs. These receptors all stem from a human donor with aplastic anemia.

This chain uses TRBV7-4 with TRBJ2-7, with unresolved D. Trimming took off 1 base at V and 6 bases at J, with 10 bases between the two ends. Germline CDR1 and CDR2: SGHVT and SQSDAQ. This CDR3 comprises 13 residues. CDR3 region: CASSLGGSAEQYF. CDR3 coding DNA: TGTGCCAGCAGCTTAGGAGGAAGCGCCGAGCAGTACTTC. The full variable domain, completed using reference TRBV7-4 and TRBJ2-7, is GAGVSQSPRYKVAKRGRDVALRCDSISGHVTLYWYRQTLGQGSEVLTYSQSDAQRDKSGRPSGRFSAERPERSVSTLKIQRTEQGDSAVYLCASSLGGSAEQYFGPGTRLTVT.

This clonotype was detected only a few times. This sequence joins TRBV7-6 and TRBJ2-5; no clear D gene. Germline loops: CDR1 SGHVS, CDR2 FNYEAQ. V lost 1 base, J lost 3 bases, and 6 bases lay in between. The CDR3 runs 13 residues. CDR3 in DNA: TGTGCCAGCAGCTTAGGACGGAAAGAGACCCAGTACTTC. Translating gives CASSLGRKETQYF.

The chain uses TRBV6-5 and TRBJ2-7; D remains unclear. This CDR3 region has 13 residues. Trimming shortened V by 1 base and J by 3 bases, and 7 bases separated the two germline ends. Germline values: CDR1 MNHEY, CDR2 SVGAGI. The CDR3 is CASSYWTLYEQYF. CDR3 nucleotide sequence: TGTGCCAGCAGTTACTGGACCCTCTACGAGCAGTACTTC.

The chain recombines TRBV6-5 with TRBJ2-6; tentative D call: TRBD1 (6 bases). CDR3 length equals 17 residues. From germline, CDR1 is MNHEY and CDR2 SVGAGI. Trimming shortened V by 2 bases and J by 3 bases, and 14 bases separated the two germline ends. CDR3 loop: CASSYEVQGNGANVLTF. The CDR3 nucleotides read TGTGCCAGCAGTTACGAGGTTCAGGGGAATGGGGCCAACGTCCTGACTTTC.

This chain uses TRBV19 with TRBJ2-1; D gene ambiguous. Germline assignment: CDR1 LNHDA and CDR2 SQIVND (reference sequence). CDR3 length equals 17 residues. V was cut by 2 bases and J by 0 bases, with 14 bases left in between. CDR3 nucleotide sequence: TGTGCCAGTAGTATATTGCCCCTAACCAGCTCCTACAATGAGCAGTTCTTC. It specifies CASSILPLTSSYNEQFF.

V and J are TRBV7-9 and TRBJ2-3; a possible D gene is TRBD2 (5 bases). Germline V gene lookup returns CDR1 SEHNR and CDR2 FQNEAQ (reference sequence). This CDR3 is 14 amino acids long. V lost 1 base and J lost 5, with 10 bases in between. The CDR3 is CASSLGPTRDTQYF. CDR3 bases: TGTGCCAGCAGCTTAGGCCCAACTAGAGATACGCAGTATTTT.

The rearrangement uses TRBV5-6 and TRBJ2-5; D ambiguous. Germline CDR1 is SGHDT and CDR2 is YYEEEE. V dropped 6 bases and J dropped 12 bases, with 24 bases sitting between them. The CDR3 has 14 residues. DNA of the CDR3: TGTGCCAGCACCCAAGGATTAGTCGGTCTAAGAGAGTACTTC. Its translation is CASTQGLVGLREYF.

The V gene is TRBV7-3, the J gene TRBJ1-2, with 8 bases aligning to TRBD1. The CDR3 runs to 13 residues. Trimming removed 5 bases from V and 4 bases from J; junction bases left unmatched: 3. The V gene's germline CDR1 is SGHTA and CDR2 FQGTGA. In DNA, the CDR3 is TGTGCCAGCAGCGACAGGGGCGGCTATGGCTACACCTTC. Its translation is CASSDRGGYGYTF. The full variable domain, its missing parts supplied by reference TRBV7-3 and TRBJ1-2, is GAGVSQTPSNKVTEKGKYVELRCDPISGHTALYWYRQSLGQGPEFLIYFQGTGAADDSGLPNDRFFAVRPEGSVSTLKIQRTERGDSAVYLCASSDRGGYGYTFGSGTRLTVV.

The chain uses TRBV7-8 and TRBJ2-2, with TRBD2 identical over 7 bases. Trimming at V came to 4 bases and at J to 5 bases, leaving 10 bases not matched to a gene. Germline assignment: CDR1 SGHVS and CDR2 FQNEAQ. The CDR3 spans 16 residues. In DNA, the CDR3 is TGTGCCAGCAGCTCGTTGAGCGGGGCAGGGACCGGGGAGCTGTTTTTT. This gives the protein CASSSLSGAGTGELFF.

The chain carries TRBV2 and TRBJ1-1; no clear D. The CDR3 is 11 amino acids. V dropped 5 bases and J dropped 4 bases, with 5 bases sitting between them. Germline values: CDR1 SNHLY, CDR2 FYNNEI. DNA for the CDR3: TGTGCCAGCAGTCTAAGCACTGAAGCTTTCTTT. Protein product: CASSLSTEAFF. Full variable domain (rest looked up from reference TRBV2 and TRBJ1-1): EPEVTQTPSHQVTQMGQEVILRCVPISNHLYFYWYRQILGQKVEFLVSFYNNEISEKSEIFDDQFSVERPDGSNFTLKIRSTKLEDSAMYFCASSLSTEAFFGQGTRLTVV.

The J gene is TRBJ2-5, the V gene TRBV29-1, with 11 bases fitting TRBD1. CDR1 is SQVTM, CDR2 ANQGSEA, per germline. The CDR3 extends over 13 amino acids. V was pared by 4 bases and J by 4 bases, with 2 bases of the junction left unmatched. Written as DNA, the CDR3 is TGCAGCGTTGGGGGACAGGGGGGAGAGACCCAGTACTTC. Translated, it gives CSVGGQGGETQYF.

A single count supports this clonotype. The V and J genes are TRBV24-1 and TRBJ2-1; D is possibly TRBD1 (5 bases). The CDR3 runs to 15 residues. CDR1 is KGHDR, CDR2 SFDVKD, per germline. The V gene lost 4 bases and the J gene lost 8 bases, with 17 bases spanning the gap. CDR3 region: CATSDPDTKWHEQFF. Written as DNA, the CDR3 is TGTGCCACCAGTGACCCGGACACCAAGTGGCATGAGCAGTTCTTC.

The chain joins TRBV5-4 to TRBJ2-3; 7 bases align to TRBD2. The V segment lost 0 bases and the J segment 5 bases; nucleotides outside the gene matches: 6. The CDR3 has 15 amino acids. Germline V gives CDR1 SGHNT, CDR2 YYREEE (reference sequence). The CDR3 DNA follows: TGTGCCAGCAGCTTGGAGGGAGGGCCCGTAGATACGCAGTATTTT. Protein product: CASSLEGGPVDTQYF.

V usage is TRBV7-6 and J usage is TRBJ2-7; no firm D call. Germline CDR1 reads SGHVS; CDR2 reads FNYEAQ. V lost 10 bases to trimming and J lost 0 bases, with 19 bases between them. The CDR3 has 15 amino acids. The CDR3 region has the DNA TGTGCCACCGCCTCGAGGTCCACGGGCTCCTACGAGCAGTACTTC. It yields the protein CATASRSTGSYEQYF.